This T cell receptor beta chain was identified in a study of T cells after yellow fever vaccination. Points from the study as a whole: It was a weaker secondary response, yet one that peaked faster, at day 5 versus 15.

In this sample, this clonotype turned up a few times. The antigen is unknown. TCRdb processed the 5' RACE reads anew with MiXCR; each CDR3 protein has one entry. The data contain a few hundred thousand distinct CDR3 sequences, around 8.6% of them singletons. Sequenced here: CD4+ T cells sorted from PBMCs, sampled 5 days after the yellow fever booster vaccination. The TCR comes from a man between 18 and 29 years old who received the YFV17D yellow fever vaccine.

DNA of the CDR3: TGTGCCAGCAGAGCGACAGTCTCCTACGAGCAGTACTTC. Translated, it gives CASRATVSYEQYF. The chain has TRBV12-3 or TRBV12-4 and TRBJ2-7; D might be TRBD1 (5 bases). The CDR3 is 13 amino acids. Deletions cut 6 bases from V and 0 bases from J, with 9 bases between.